This TCR beta chain comes out of a study of blood T cell repertoires in COVID-19. Study information: In each case, the material was cDNA or gDNA derived from T cells, B-cell-depleted T cells, or PBMCs.

The germline V gene has CDR1 MNHNY and CDR2 SVGAGI (reference sequence). The junction had 1 base not matched to a gene; V was cut back by 0 bases and J by 3 bases. This CDR3 spans 15 amino acids. Some clones are missing from TCRdb's copy, which holds only in-frame ones; the method was immunoSEQ multiplex PCR. The sample includes 200,000 to 250,000 clones, 83% seen only once; the top ten take 1.3%. Sequenced sample: peripheral blood. The genes are TRBV6-6 and TRBJ2-1, with TRBD2 matching 8 bases. This TCR was sampled from a woman aged 25-40 years with COVID-19, enrolled during active disease. CDR3 bases: TGTGCCAGCAGTTACTCTAGCGGGGTCTACAATGAGCAGTTCTTC. Protein sequence: CASSYSSGVYNEQFF.